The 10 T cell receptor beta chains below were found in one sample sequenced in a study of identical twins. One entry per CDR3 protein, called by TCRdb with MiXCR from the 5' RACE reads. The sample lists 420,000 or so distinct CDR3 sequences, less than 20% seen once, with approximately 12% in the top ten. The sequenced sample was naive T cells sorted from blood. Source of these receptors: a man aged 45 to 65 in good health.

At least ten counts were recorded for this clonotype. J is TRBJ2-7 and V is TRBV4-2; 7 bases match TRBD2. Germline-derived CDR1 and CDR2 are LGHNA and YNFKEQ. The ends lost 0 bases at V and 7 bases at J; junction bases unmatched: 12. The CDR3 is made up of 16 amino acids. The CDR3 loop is CASSQEPGGTPREQYF. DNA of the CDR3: TGTGCCAGCAGCCAAGAACCCGGGGGGACCCCTCGGGAGCAGTACTTC.

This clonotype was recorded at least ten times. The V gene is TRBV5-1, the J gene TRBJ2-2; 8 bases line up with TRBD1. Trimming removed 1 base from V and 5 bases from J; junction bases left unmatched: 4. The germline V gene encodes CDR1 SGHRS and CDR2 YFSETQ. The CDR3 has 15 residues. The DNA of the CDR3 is TGCGCCAGCAGCTTGTATGACAGGGGTACCGGGGAGCTGTTTTTT. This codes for CASSLYDRGTGELFF.

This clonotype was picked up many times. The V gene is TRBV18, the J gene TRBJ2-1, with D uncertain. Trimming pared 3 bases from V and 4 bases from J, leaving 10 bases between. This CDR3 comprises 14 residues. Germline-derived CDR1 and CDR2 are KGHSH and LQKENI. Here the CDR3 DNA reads TGTGCCAGCTCACCCGTTGGGTCGTACAATGAGCAGTTCTTC. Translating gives CASSPVGSYNEQFF.

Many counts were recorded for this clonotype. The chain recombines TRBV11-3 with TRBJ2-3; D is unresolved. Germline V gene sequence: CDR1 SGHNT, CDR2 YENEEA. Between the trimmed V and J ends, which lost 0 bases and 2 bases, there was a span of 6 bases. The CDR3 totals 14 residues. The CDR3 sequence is CASSLEADTDTQYF. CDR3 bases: TGTGCCAGCAGCTTAGAGGCGGACACAGATACGCAGTATTTT.

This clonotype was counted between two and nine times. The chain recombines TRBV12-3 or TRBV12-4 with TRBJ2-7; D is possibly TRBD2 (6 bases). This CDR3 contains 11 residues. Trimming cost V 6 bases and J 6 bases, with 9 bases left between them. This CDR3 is CASSGSSEQYF. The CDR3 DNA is TGTGCCAGCAGCGGGAGTAGCGAGCAGTACTTC.

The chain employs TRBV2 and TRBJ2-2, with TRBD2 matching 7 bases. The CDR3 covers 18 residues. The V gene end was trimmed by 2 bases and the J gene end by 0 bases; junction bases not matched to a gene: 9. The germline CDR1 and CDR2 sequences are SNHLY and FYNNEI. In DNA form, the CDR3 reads TGTGCCAGCAGTGAAAATCCCCCGCTAGCGGCGAACACCGGGGAGCTGTTTTTT. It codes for CASSENPPLAANTGELFF. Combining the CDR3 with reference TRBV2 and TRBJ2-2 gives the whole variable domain EPEVTQTPSHQVTQMGQEVILRCVPISNHLYFYWYRQILGQKVEFLVSFYNNEISEKSEIFDDQFSVERPDGSNFTLKIRSTKLEDSAMYFCASSENPPLAANTGELFFGEGSRLTVL.

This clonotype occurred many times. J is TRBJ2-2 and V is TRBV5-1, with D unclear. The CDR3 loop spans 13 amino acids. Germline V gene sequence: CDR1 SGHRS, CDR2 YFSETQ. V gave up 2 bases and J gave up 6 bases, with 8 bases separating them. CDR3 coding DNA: TGCGCCAGCAGCTTTGGGGAATCCGGGGAGCTGTTTTTT. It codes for CASSFGESGELFF.

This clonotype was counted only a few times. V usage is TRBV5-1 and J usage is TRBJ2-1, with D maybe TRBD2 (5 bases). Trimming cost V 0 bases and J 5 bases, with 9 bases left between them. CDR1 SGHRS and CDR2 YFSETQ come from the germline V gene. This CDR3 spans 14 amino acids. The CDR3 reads CASSLDAGNNEQFF. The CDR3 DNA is TGCGCCAGCAGCTTGGACGCCGGGAACAATGAGCAGTTCTTC.

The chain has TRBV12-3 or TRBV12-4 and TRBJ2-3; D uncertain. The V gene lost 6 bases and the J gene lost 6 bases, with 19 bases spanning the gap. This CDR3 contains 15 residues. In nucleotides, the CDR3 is TGTGCCAGCAGCCGATCTTGGGGATCCCGTGATACGCAGTATTTT. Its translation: CASSRSWGSRDTQYF.

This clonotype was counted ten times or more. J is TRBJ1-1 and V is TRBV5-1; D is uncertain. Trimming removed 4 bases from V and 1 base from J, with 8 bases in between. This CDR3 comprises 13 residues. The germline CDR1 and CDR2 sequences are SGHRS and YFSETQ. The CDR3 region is CASSTSGNTEAFF. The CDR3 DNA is TGCGCCAGCAGCACCTCGGGGAACACTGAAGCTTTCTTT.